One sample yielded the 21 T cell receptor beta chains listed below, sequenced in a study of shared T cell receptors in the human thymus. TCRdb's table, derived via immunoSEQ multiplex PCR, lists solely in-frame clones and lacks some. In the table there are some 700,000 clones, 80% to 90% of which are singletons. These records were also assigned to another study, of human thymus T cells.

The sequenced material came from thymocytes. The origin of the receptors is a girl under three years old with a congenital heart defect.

The CDR3 region has the DNA TGTGCCAGCAGTTACCTACCCGGCGGGTCCACCGGGGAGCTGTTTTTT. Protein: CASSYLPGGSTGELFF. The V call is TRBV6-5, the J call TRBJ2-2; TRBD2 might be the D (5 bases). This CDR3 is built from 16 residues. V gave up 2 bases and J gave up 4 bases, with 14 bases separating them. CDR1 and CDR2 from the germline V gene are MNHEY and SVGAGI.

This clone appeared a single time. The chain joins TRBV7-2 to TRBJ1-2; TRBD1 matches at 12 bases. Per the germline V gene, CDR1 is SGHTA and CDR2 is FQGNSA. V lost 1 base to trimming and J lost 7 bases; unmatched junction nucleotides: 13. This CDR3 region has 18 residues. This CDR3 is CASSLVPGQGARTCGYTF. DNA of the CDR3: TGTGCCAGCAGCTTAGTCCCGGGACAGGGGGCGCGGACTTGTGGCTACACCTTC. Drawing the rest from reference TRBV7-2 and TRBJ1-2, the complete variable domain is GAGVSQSPSNKVTEKGKDVELRCDPISGHTALYWYRQSLGQGLEFLIYFQGNSAPDKSGLPSDRFSAERTGGSVSTLTIQRTQQEDSAVYLCASSLVPGQGARTCGYTFGSGTRLTVV.

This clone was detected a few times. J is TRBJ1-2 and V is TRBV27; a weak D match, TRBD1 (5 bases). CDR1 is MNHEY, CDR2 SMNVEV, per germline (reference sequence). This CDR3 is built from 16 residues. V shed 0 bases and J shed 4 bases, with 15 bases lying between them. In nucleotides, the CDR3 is TGTGCCAGCAGTTTATCGTACGGGGGGGGGAGCTATGGCTACACCTTC. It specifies CASSLSYGGGSYGYTF.

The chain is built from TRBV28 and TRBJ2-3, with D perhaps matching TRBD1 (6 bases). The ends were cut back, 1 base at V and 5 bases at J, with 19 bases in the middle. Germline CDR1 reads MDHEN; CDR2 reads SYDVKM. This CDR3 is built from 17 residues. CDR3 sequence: CASSLYLRPRQVDTQYF. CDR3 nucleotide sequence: TGTGCCAGCAGTTTATATCTGCGGCCGAGACAGGTAGATACGCAGTATTTT.

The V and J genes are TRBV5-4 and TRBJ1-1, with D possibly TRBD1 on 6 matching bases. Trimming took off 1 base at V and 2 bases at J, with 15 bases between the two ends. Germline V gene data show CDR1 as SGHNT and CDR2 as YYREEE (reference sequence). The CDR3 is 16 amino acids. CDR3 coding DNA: TGTGCCAGCAGCTTGATCCGTTGGGGGGGCAACACTGAAGCTTTCTTT. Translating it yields CASSLIRWGGNTEAFF.

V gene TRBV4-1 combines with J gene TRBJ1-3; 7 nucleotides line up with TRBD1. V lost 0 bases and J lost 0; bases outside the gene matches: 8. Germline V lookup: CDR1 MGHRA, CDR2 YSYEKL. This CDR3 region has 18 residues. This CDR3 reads CASSQDADRSNSGNTIYF. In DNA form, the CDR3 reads TGCGCCAGCAGCCAAGACGCGGACAGGAGCAACTCTGGAAACACCATATATTTT.

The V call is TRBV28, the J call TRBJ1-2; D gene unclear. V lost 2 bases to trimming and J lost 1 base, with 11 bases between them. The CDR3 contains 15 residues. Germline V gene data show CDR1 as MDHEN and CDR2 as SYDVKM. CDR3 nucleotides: TGTGCCAGCAGTTTACCCCGGGGTCATAACTATGGCTACACCTTC. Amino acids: CASSLPRGHNYGYTF.

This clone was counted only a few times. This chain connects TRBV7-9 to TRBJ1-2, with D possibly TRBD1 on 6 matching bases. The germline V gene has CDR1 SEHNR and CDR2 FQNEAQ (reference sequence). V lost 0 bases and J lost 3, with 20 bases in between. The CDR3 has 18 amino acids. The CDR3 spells CASSLAGNHRVEDYGYTF. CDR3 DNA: TGTGCCAGCAGCTTAGCGGGAAACCACAGGGTCGAGGACTATGGCTACACCTTC.

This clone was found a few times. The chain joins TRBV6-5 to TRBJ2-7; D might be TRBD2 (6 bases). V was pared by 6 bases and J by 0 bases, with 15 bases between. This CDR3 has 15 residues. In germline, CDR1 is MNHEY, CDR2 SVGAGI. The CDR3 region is CASRAVRGSSYEQYF. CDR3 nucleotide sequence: TGTGCCAGCAGGGCCGTTCGGGGGAGCTCCTACGAGCAGTACTTC.

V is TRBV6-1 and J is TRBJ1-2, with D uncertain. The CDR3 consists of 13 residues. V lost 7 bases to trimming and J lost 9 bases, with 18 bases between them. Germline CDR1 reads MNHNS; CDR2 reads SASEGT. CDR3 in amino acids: CASNVPWAGRYTF. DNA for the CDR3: TGTGCCAGCAACGTTCCTTGGGCAGGCCGCTACACCTTC.

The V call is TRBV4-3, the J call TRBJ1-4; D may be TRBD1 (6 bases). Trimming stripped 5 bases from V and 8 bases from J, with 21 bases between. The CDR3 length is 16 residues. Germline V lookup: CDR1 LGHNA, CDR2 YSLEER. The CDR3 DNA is TGCGCCAGCAGCGCGGGCGTGCAGTGGACAGACGAAAAACTGTTTTTT. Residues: CASSAGVQWTDEKLFF.

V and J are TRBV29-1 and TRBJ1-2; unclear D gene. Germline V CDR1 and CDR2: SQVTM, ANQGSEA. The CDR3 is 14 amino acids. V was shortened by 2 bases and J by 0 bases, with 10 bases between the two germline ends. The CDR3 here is CSVENLSPNYGYTF. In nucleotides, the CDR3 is TGCAGCGTTGAAAATCTGTCCCCTAACTATGGCTACACCTTC.

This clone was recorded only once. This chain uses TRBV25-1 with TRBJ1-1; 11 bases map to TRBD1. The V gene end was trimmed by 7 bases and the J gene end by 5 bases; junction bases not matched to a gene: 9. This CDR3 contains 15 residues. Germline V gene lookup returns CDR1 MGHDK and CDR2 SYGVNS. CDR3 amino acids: CASTAGTGGVTEAFF. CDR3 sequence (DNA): TGTGCCAGCACCGCCGGGACAGGGGGAGTGACTGAAGCTTTCTTT.

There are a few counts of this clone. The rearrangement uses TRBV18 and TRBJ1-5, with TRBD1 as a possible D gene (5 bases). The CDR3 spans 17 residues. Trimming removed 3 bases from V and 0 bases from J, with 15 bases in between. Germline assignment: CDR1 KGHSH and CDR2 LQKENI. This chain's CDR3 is CASSPTGVRDSNQPQHF. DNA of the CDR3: TGTGCCAGCTCACCTACGGGGGTCAGAGATAGCAATCAGCCCCAGCATTTT.

This chain's CDR3 is CASSSTVRGYEQYF. DNA of the CDR3: TGTGCCAGTAGTAGTACCGTCCGAGGGTACGAGCAGTACTTC. The chain combines TRBV19 with TRBJ2-7; weak D call: TRBD2 (5 bases). This CDR3 is built from 14 residues. Germline CDR1 LNHDA, CDR2 SQIVND (reference sequence). V lost 4 bases and J lost 4, with 14 bases in between. Full variable domain (remainder filled in from reference TRBV19 and TRBJ2-7): DGGITQSPKYLFRKEGQNVTLSCEQNLNHDAMYWYRQDPGQGLRLIYYSQIVNDFQKGDIAEGYSVSREKKESFPLTVTSAQKNPTAFYLCASSSTVRGYEQYFGPGTRLTVT.

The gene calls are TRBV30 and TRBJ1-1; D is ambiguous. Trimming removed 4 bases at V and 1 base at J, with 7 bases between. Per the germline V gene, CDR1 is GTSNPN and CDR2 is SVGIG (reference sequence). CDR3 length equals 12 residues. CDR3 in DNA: TGTGCCTGGATATACGGGAACACTGAAGCTTTCTTT. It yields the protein CAWIYGNTEAFF. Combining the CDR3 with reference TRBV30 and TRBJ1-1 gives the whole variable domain SQTIHQWPATLVQPVGSPLSLECTVEGTSNPNLYWYRQAAGRGLQLLFYSVGIGQISSEVPQNLSASRPQDRQFILSSKKLLLSDSGFYLCAWIYGNTEAFFGQGTRLTVV.

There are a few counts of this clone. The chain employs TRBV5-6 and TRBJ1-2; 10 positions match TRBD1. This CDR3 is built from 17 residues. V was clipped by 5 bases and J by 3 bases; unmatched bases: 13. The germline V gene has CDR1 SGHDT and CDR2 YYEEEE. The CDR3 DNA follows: TGTGCCAGCAGATGTAGAGGTGGGACAGGGGATCACTATGGCTACACCTTC. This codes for CASRCRGGTGDHYGYTF.

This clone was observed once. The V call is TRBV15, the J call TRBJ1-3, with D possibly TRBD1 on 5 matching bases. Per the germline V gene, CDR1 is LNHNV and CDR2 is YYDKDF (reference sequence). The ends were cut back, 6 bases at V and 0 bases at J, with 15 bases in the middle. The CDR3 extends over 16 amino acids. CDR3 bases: TGTGCCACCAGGGACACCCGCATAAACTCTGGAAACACCATATATTTT. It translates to CATRDTRINSGNTIYF.

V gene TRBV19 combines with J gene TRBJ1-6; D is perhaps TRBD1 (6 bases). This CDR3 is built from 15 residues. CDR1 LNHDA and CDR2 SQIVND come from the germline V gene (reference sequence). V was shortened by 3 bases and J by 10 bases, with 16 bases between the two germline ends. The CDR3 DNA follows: TGTGCCAGTAGTATTTTATCGGACAGAGGATCACCCCTCCACTTT. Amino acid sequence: CASSILSDRGSPLHF.

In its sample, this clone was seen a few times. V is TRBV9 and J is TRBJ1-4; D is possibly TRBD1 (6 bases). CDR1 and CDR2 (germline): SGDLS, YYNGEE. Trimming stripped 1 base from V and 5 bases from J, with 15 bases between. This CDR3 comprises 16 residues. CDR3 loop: CASSVHYRAGNEKLFF. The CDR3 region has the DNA TGTGCCAGCAGCGTACACTACAGGGCAGGCAATGAAAAACTGTTTTTT.

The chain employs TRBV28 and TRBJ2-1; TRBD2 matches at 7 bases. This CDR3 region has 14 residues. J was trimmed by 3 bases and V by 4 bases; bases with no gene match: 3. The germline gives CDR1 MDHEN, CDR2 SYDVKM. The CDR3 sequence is CASSSSGVYNEQFF. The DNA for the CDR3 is TGTGCCAGCAGTTCTAGCGGTGTCTACAATGAGCAGTTCTTC.